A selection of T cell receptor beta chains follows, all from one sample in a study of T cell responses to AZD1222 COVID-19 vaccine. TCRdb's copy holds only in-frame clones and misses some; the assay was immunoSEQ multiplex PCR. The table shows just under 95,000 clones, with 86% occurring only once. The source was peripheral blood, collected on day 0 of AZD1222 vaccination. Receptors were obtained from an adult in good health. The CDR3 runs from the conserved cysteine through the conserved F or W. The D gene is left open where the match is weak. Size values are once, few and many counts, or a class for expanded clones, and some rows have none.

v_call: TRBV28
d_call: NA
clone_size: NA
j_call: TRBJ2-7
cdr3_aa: CASSFWGNEQYF
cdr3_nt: TGTGCCAGCAGTTTTTGGGGCAACGAGCAGTACTTC

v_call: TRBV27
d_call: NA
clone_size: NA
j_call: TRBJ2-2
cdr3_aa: CASRARGGFGELFF
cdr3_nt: TGTGCCAGCAGGGCTAGGGGGGGCTTCGGGGAGCTGTTTTTT

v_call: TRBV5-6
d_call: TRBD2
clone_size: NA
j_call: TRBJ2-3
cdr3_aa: CASSSVAGGLTDTQYF
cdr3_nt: TGTGCCAGCAGCTCGGTAGCGGGGGGCCTCACAGATACGCAGTATTTT

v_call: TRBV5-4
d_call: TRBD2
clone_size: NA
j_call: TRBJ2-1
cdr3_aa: CASSPRLAGLNEQFF
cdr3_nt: TGTGCCAGCAGCCCCCGACTAGCGGGTTTAAATGAGCAGTTCTTC

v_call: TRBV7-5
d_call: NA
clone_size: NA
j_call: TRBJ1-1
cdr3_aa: CARSTLPNTEAFF
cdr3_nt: TGTGCCAGAAGCACCTTACCCAACACTGAAGCTTTCTTT

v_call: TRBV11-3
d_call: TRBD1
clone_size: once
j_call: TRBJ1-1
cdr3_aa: CASSLSGQGKEAFF
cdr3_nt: TGTGCCAGCAGCTTAAGTGGACAGGGAAAAGAAGCTTTCTTT

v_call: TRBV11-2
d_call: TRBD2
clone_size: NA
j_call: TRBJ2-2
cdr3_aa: CASSLREVGTGELFF
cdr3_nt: TGTGCCAGCAGCTTACGGGAGGTCGGCACCGGGGAGCTGTTTTTT

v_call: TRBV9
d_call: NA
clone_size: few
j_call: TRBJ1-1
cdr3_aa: CASSVETGNTEAFF
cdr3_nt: TGTGCCAGCAGCGTAGAAACGGGGAACACTGAAGCTTTCTTT

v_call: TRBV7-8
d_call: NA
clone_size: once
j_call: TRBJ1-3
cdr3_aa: CASSLGSVNSGNTIYF
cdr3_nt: TGTGCCAGCAGCTTAGGGAGTGTTAACTCTGGAAACACCATATATTTT

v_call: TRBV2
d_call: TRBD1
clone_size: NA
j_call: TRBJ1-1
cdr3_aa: CASSGQGWTEAFF
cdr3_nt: TGTGCCAGCAGTGGACAGGGATGGACTGAAGCTTTCTTT

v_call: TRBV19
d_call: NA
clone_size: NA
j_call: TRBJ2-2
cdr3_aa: CASALNRDTGELFF
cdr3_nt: TGTGCCAGCGCATTGAACAGGGACACCGGGGAGCTGTTTTTT

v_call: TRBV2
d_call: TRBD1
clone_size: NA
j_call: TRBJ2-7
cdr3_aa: CASSDPQGAGYEQYF
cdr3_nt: TGTGCCAGCAGTGACCCCCAGGGGGCTGGGTACGAGCAGTACTTC

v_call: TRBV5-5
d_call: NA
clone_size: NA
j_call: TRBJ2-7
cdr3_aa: CASSFVSIGPYEQYF
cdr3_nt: TGTGCCAGCAGCTTTGTCTCGATCGGGCCCTACGAGCAGTACTTC

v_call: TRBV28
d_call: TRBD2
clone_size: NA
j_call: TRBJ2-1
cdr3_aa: CASSRGTQLAVEQFF
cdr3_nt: TGTGCCAGCAGCCGCGGGACTCAACTAGCGGTGGAACAGTTCTTC

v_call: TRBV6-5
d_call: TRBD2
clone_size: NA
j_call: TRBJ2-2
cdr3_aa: CASSSVREDTGELFF
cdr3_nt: TGTGCCAGCAGTTCTGTGCGGGAGGACACCGGGGAGCTGTTTTTT

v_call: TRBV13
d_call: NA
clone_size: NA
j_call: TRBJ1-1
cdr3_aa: CASSLGLGGFTEAFF
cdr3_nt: TGTGCCAGCAGCTTAGGCCTAGGGGGGTTCACTGAAGCTTTCTTT

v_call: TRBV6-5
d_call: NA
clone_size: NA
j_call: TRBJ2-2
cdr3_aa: CASSTRGRAGELFF
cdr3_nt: TGTGCCAGCAGTACCCGGGGGCGCGCCGGGGAGCTGTTTTTT

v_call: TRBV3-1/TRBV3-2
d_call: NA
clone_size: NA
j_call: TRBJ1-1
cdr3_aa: CASTLGSGNTEAFF
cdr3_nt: TGTGCCAGCACCCTCGGGAGCGGGAACACTGAAGCTTTCTTT

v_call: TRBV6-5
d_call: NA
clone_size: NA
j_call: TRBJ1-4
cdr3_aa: CASRIGQSEKLFF
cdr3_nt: TGTGCCAGCAGGATTGGACAGTCCGAAAAACTGTTTTTT

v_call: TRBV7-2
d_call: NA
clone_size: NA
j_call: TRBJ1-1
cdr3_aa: CATRWVRDTEAFF
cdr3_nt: TGTGCAACCCGGTGGGTGAGGGACACTGAAGCTTTCTTT

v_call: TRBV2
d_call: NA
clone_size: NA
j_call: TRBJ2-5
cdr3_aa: CASSELKGERETQYF
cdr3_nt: TGTGCCAGCAGCGAACTTAAAGGGGAACGAGAGACCCAGTACTTC

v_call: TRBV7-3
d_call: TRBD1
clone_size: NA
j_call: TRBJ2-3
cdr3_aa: CASSLPPTGDTDTQYF
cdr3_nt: TGTGCCAGCAGCTTACCCCCCACAGGGGACACAGATACGCAGTATTTT

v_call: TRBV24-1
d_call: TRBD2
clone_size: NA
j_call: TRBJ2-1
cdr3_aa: CATSDWGLAGGGSYNEQFF
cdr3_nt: TGTGCCACCAGTGATTGGGGACTAGCGGGAGGAGGATCCTACAATGAGCAGTTCTTC

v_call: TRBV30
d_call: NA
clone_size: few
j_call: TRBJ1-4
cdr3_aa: CAWSVVADEKLFF
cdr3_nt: TGTGCCTGGAGTGTTGTGGCGGATGAAAAACTGTTTTTT

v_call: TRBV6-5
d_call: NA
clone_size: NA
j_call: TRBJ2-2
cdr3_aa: CASRDTTGELFF
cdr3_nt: TGTGCCAGCAGAGACACCACCGGGGAGCTGTTTTTT

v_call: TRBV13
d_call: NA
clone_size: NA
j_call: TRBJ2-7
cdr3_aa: CASSTRTGTQYF
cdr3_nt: TGTGCCAGCAGCACAAGAACAGGGACGCAGTACTTC

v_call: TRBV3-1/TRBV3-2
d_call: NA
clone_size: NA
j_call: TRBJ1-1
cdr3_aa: CASSFDSPNTEAFF
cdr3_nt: TGTGCCAGCAGCTTCGACAGTCCGAACACTGAAGCTTTCTTT

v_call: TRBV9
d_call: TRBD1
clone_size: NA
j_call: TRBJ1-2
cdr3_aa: CASTLRGGDGYGYTF
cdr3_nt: TGTGCCAGCACCCTCAGGGGGGGGGATGGCTATGGCTACACCTTC

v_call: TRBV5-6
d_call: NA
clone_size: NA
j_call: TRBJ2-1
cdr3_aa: CASNSGVALYNEQFF
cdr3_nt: TGTGCCAGCAACTCAGGGGTCGCCCTCTACAATGAGCAGTTCTTC

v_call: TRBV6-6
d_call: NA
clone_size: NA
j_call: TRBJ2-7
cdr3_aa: CASSYQGRSYEQYF
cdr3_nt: TGTGCCAGCAGTTACCAGGGGCGATCCTACGAGCAGTACTTC

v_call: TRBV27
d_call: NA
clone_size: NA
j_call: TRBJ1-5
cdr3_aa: CASSLGGVENQPQHF
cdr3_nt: TGTGCCAGCAGTTTGGGCGGGGTGGAAAATCAGCCCCAGCATTTT